These 18 T cell receptor beta chains came from one sample sequenced in a study of beta chain features in type 1 diabetes. General study findings and limits: There was a moderate but significant shortening of TCRB CDR3s in all four CD4+ subsets of Type 1 diabetes patients.

The antigens for these receptors are not known. Expressed TCRB transcripts were sequenced because the entire RNA isolate underwent reverse transcription. The method was immunoSEQ multiplex PCR; TCRdb's version includes in-frame clones alone and lacks a portion of them. The sample shows roughly 100,000 clones, roughly 28% of them seen only once. Sequencing used central memory CD4+ T cells from blood. These receptor sequences come from a young woman with type 1 diabetes.

V is TRBV5-4 and J is TRBJ2-7; 7 positions agree with TRBD2. J lost 1 base, V lost 4 bases, and 8 bases had no gene match. The CDR3 sequence is 15 residues long. Germline V gene lookup returns CDR1 SGHNT and CDR2 YYREEE (reference sequence). CDR3 sequence reads: CASSRMGAGSYEQYF. The CDR3 DNA is TGTGCCAGCAGCCGGATGGGAGCGGGATCCTACGAGCAGTACTTC.

This clone was seen only a few times. The chain couples TRBV9 to TRBJ1-1; TRBD1 might be the D (5 bases). Trimming took 3 bases from V and 0 from J, leaving 9 bases between them. The germline V gene has CDR1 SGDLS and CDR2 YYNGEE. The CDR3 totals 14 residues. The CDR3 loop reads CASSEGNMNTEAFF. The CDR3 nucleotides are TGTGCCAGCAGCGAGGGGAACATGAACACTGAAGCTTTCTTT.

The gene calls are TRBV4-2 and TRBJ1-1, with a tentative D call TRBD1 (5 bases). CDR1 LGHNA and CDR2 YNFKEQ come from the germline V gene. V was clipped by 0 bases and J by 1 base, with 15 bases between them. CDR3 length equals 17 residues. CDR3 sequence reads: CASSQDWRGSSNTEAFF. The CDR3 DNA follows: TGTGCCAGCAGCCAAGATTGGAGGGGCAGCTCGAACACTGAAGCTTTCTTT.

This clone occurred a few times. This sequence joins TRBV10-3 and TRBJ1-1; TRBD1 aligns across 8 bases. V lost 11 bases to trimming and J lost 0 bases; unmatched junction nucleotides: 5. CDR1 and CDR2 (germline): ENHRY, SYGVKD. CDR3 size: 13 residues. CDR3 sequence reads: CAAKGQVNTEAFF. Here the CDR3 DNA reads TGTGCCGCCAAGGGACAGGTGAACACTGAAGCTTTCTTT.

The rearrangement joins TRBV5-1 to TRBJ1-4; perhaps TRBD1 as D (5 bases). Germline CDR1 SGHRS, CDR2 YFSETQ. CDR3 length: 14 residues. The V gene lost 6 bases and the J gene lost 5 bases, with 14 bases spanning the gap. Here the CDR3 reads CASKEGAGNEKLFF. CDR3 bases: TGCGCCAGCAAGGAAGGGGCGGGGAATGAAAAACTGTTTTTT.

V usage is TRBV6-1 and J usage is TRBJ1-4; a possible D gene is TRBD1 (6 bases). V lost 7 bases, J lost 3 bases, and 15 bases lay in between. Germline assignment: CDR1 MNHNS and CDR2 SASEGT. This CDR3 has 15 residues. The CDR3 loop reads CASMGVGAANEKLFF. CDR3 DNA sequence: TGTGCCAGCATGGGTGTGGGGGCGGCTAATGAAAAACTGTTTTTT.

The CDR3, as DNA: TGTGCCAGCACATCAGAAGTGGGACAGGCGACTTACAATGAGCAGTTCTTC. This translates into CASTSEVGQATYNEQFF. V is TRBV27 and J is TRBJ2-1; 8 nucleotides line up with TRBD1. CDR1 is MNHEY and CDR2 is SMNVEV in the germline V gene (reference sequence). This CDR3 is built from 17 residues. V dropped 7 bases and J dropped 4; count of bases not matched to a gene: 15.

The gene calls are TRBV7-2 and TRBJ2-1; maybe TRBD2 (5 bases). The V gene's germline CDR1 is SGHTA and CDR2 FQGNSA. Trimming shortened V by 7 bases and J by 10 bases, and 11 bases separated the two germline ends. This CDR3 has 11 residues. The CDR3 loop reads CASTLEREQFF. The CDR3 DNA follows: TGTGCCAGCACCTTGGAGCGGGAGCAGTTCTTC.

This clone was found a few times. This chain uses TRBV7-9 with TRBJ2-5; 9 bases match TRBD1. Germline V lookup: CDR1 SEHNR, CDR2 FQNEAQ (reference sequence). The ends lost 8 bases at V and 6 bases at J; junction bases unmatched: 1. The CDR3 is 11 amino acids. CDR3 DNA sequence: TGTGCCAGCGGACAGGGGCAGACCCAGTACTTC. Protein product: CASGQGQTQYF.

This clone has just a few counts. The V and J genes are TRBV29-1 and TRBJ1-1, with D unresolved. Germline CDR1 and CDR2: SQVTM and ANQGSEA. The V end was cut by 7 bases, the J end by 1 base, with 7 bases between. The CDR3 consists of 11 residues. The CDR3: CSGTENTEAFF. DNA of the CDR3: TGCAGCGGAACAGAGAACACTGAAGCTTTCTTT.

This chain connects TRBV28 to TRBJ2-4; 8 bases line up with TRBD1. The V and J ends lost 10 bases and 0 bases, in that order; junction bases with no gene match: 5. Germline CDR1 and CDR2: MDHEN and SYDVKM. The CDR3 has 14 residues. CDR3 sequence reads: CATDRGPAKNIQYF. CDR3 nucleotide sequence: TGTGCCACCGACAGGGGACCAGCCAAAAACATTCAGTACTTC.

V gene TRBV19 combines with J gene TRBJ2-1, with TRBD2 as a possible D gene (6 bases). The CDR3 is 13 residues long. Trimming cost V 5 bases and J 10 bases, with 15 bases left between them. CDR1 is LNHDA, CDR2 SQIVND, per germline (reference sequence). CDR3 nucleotides: TGTGCCAGTAGTGTTGGGCGGGGCCGCGAGCAGTTCTTC. Translation: CASSVGRGREQFF.

There are a few counts of this clone. This rearrangement joins TRBV7-3 to TRBJ2-1, with TRBD2 matching over 8 bases. CDR3 size: 15 residues. Germline loops: CDR1 SGHTA, CDR2 FQGTGA. J lost 2 bases, V lost 7 bases, and 7 bases had no gene match. CDR3 protein: CASTVGGATYNEQFF. CDR3 coding DNA: TGTGCCAGCACAGTCGGGGGGGCTACCTACAATGAGCAGTTCTTC.

The rearrangement joins TRBV18 to TRBJ1-1; tentative D call: TRBD1 (6 bases). The CDR3 loop spans 14 amino acids. Germline-derived CDR1 and CDR2 are KGHSH and LQKENI. V lost 6 bases and J 4 bases, leaving 15 bases between the germline ends. In DNA, the CDR3 is TGTGCCAGCTCCATAGCACAGGGAAGCACTGAAGCTTTCTTT. Amino acid sequence: CASSIAQGSTEAFF.

This clone has just one count. CDR3 nucleotides: TGTGCCAGCAGCTTAGGACGCAGGGAGACCCAGTACTTC. Its protein product is CASSLGRRETQYF. V and J are TRBV11-2 and TRBJ2-5; no definite D call. Trimming cost V 1 base and J 5 bases, with 8 bases left between them. This CDR3 is built from 13 residues. The germline V gene encodes CDR1 SGHAT and CDR2 FQNNGV.

The V call is TRBV4-1, the J call TRBJ2-7; no firm D call. This CDR3 has 14 residues. V lost 5 bases and J lost 0, with 11 bases in between. Germline assignment: CDR1 MGHRA and CDR2 YSYEKL. CDR3 DNA: TGCGCCAGCAGCAGCGATTGGAGCTCCTACGAGCAGTACTTC. Its translation: CASSSDWSSYEQYF.

V gene TRBV30 combines with J gene TRBJ2-7; no clear D gene. The CDR3 runs 11 residues. V dropped 3 bases and J dropped 2 bases, with 5 bases sitting between them. The germline V gene has CDR1 GTSNPN and CDR2 SVGIG (reference sequence). This CDR3 is CAWSAAYEQYF. Written as DNA, the CDR3 is TGTGCCTGGAGCGCGGCCTACGAGCAGTACTTC.

The chain links TRBV18 to TRBJ2-3; TRBD2 matches at 11 bases. CDR1 and CDR2 from the germline V gene are KGHSH and LQKENI. Germline trimming cut 6 bases from V and 0 bases from J; bases unmatched to any gene: 14. The CDR3 has 19 residues. The CDR3 sequence: CASSGRPTGLAGSTDTQYF. The CDR3 nucleotides read TGTGCCAGCTCGGGACGTCCCACAGGACTAGCGGGCAGCACAGATACGCAGTATTTT.